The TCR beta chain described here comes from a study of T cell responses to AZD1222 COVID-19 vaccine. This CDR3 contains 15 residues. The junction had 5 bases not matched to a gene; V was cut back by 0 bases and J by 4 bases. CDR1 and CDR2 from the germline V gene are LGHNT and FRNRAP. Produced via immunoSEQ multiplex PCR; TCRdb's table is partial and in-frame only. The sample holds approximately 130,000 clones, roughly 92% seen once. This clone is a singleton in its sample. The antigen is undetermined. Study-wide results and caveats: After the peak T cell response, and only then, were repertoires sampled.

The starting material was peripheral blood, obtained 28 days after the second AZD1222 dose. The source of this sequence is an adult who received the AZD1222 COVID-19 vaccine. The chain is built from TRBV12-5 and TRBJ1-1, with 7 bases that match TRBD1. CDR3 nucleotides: TGTGCTAGTGGTTTGGTAAGCCAGGGGGGCACTGAAGCTTTCTTT. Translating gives CASGLVSQGGTEAFF.